This T cell receptor (beta chain) was found in a study of pediatric ulcerative colitis. Notes on the study in general: Total lymphocyte DNA, not sorted subsets, was the template. All ulcerative colitis patients, but no controls, carried two rectal clonotypes.

One to two pinch biopsies were taken from the rectum during colonoscopy. The survey-level immunoSEQ assay was used. TCRdb's copy holds only in-frame clones and misses some; the assay was immunoSEQ multiplex PCR. The data contain tens of thousands of clones, less than 80% of them seen just once; the ten biggest clones take up roughly 0.7%. Looked up from germline, CDR1 is SGHAT and CDR2 is FQNNGV. This CDR3 has 15 residues. J was trimmed by 2 bases and V by 5 bases; bases with no gene match: 8. As for this clone: As yet, its antigen is unknown.

The clonotype was recovered from a boy between 10 and 17 years old with moderate ulcerative colitis. The rearrangement links TRBV11-2 to TRBJ2-7, with TRBD2 identical over 8 bases. What was sequenced was gut tissue. CDR3: CASSAGIAGTYEQYF. In nucleotides, the CDR3 is TGTGCCAGCAGCGCTGGGATAGCGGGAACCTACGAGCAGTACTTC.